These 4 T cell receptor beta chains came from one sample sequenced in a study of blood T cell repertoires in COVID-19 (dated by TCRdb to the early 2020s). The method behind the library was the immunoSEQ multiplex PCR assay. Held by TCRdb, this immuneACCESS table contains in-frame sequences only and omits some clones. Under half of the omission traces to an unresolved V gene where checked; the cause of the rest is unknown. For this sample the table gives some 80,000 clones, of which 65% to 90% were detected only once. 44% of the sample belongs to the ten largest clones. Sequencing was done on a sample of peripheral blood. These receptors all stem from a man older than 75 with acute or convalescent COVID-19.

V usage is TRBV19 and J usage is TRBJ1-5; D is possibly TRBD1 (5 bases). The CDR3 runs 17 residues. Per the germline V gene, CDR1 is LNHDA and CDR2 is SQIVND (reference sequence). The germline V and J ends were trimmed by 0 bases and 4 bases, with 16 bases remaining between them. The CDR3 reads CASSIDGGFWANQPQHF. CDR3 coding DNA: TGTGCCAGTAGTATAGATGGGGGGTTCTGGGCTAATCAGCCCCAGCATTTT.

This chain joins TRBV6-4 and TRBJ2-2; maybe TRBD1 (6 bases). Germline CDR1 MRHNA, CDR2 SNTAGT. The V end lost 0 bases, the J end lost 6 bases, and 8 bases lay between the germline ends. The CDR3 sequence is 14 residues long. The CDR3 DNA reads as TGTGCCAGCAGTGACTCGGGGGCCCCCGGGGAGCTGTTTTTT. This gives the protein CASSDSGAPGELFF.

V is TRBV25-1 and J is TRBJ2-2, with D perhaps TRBD1 (6 bases). In germline, CDR1 is MGHDK, CDR2 SYGVNS. This CDR3 spans 13 amino acids. The ends were cut back, 4 bases at V and 9 bases at J, with 12 bases in the middle. CDR3: CASSATGSRELFF. CDR3 bases: TGTGCCAGCAGTGCAACAGGGTCGAGGGAGCTGTTTTTT.

The rearrangement joins TRBV9 to TRBJ2-2; D might be TRBD1 (5 bases). Per the germline V gene, CDR1 is SGDLS and CDR2 is YYNGEE. CDR3 length: 16 amino acids. Trimming took off 3 bases at V and 0 bases at J, with 12 bases between the two ends. The DNA for the CDR3 is TGTGCCAGCAGCGCTGGACAACGCGCGAACACCGGGGAGCTGTTTTTT. Protein sequence: CASSAGQRANTGELFF.